This is a list of T cell receptor beta chains from one sample in a study of blood T cell repertoires in COVID-19. Using immunoSEQ multiplex PCR, the repertoire was profiled, and TCRdb retains in-frame clones only, with some absent. The sample lists about 220,000 clones; 85% to 90% were seen once. The sample comprised PBMCs or T cells enriched from blood (not recorded which). These receptors were taken from a man in his thirties or forties who had been exposed to COVID-19. Each CDR3 is given with its conserved first and last residue. A D gene is named only where the DNA matches it firmly. Size is omitted from some rows. Given values are once, few, many or a class for expanded clones.

D gene | J gene | V gene | clone size | CDR3 protein | CDR3 DNA
NA | TRBJ1-2 | TRBV2 | NA | CASTPPVAEAYGYTF | TGTGCCAGCACCCCCCCAGTCGCGGAGGCCTATGGCTACACCTTC
NA | TRBJ1-2 | TRBV11-1 | NA | CASSSTGNYGYTF | TGTGCCAGCAGCTCTACAGGGAACTATGGCTACACCTTC
NA | TRBJ1-5 | TRBV6-1 | NA | CASSEGSGYNQPQHF | TGTGCCAGCAGTGAAGGGTCAGGGTACAATCAGCCCCAGCATTTT
NA | TRBJ2-2 | TRBV5-4 | NA | CASSPAGRGPGELFF | TGTGCCAGCAGCCCGGCGGGTCGAGGTCCCGGGGAGCTGTTTTTT
NA | TRBJ2-1 | TRBV7-9 | NA | CASSLVGSGYLEQFF | TGTGCCAGCAGCTTAGTCGGGTCAGGGTATCTTGAGCAGTTCTTC
TRBD1 | TRBJ1-2 | TRBV5-4 | NA | CASSLGSDRVNGYTF | TGTGCCAGCAGCCTTGGATCTGACAGGGTGAATGGCTACACCTTC
NA | TRBJ1-6 | TRBV21-1 | few | CASSRLDSSYNSPLHF | TGTGCCAGCAGCAGACTGGACAGCTCCTATAATTCACCCCTCCACTTT
TRBD2 | TRBJ2-5 | TRBV7-2 | NA | CASRSAGGWETQYF | TGTGCCAGCAGGTCGGCGGGGGGCTGGGAGACCCAGTACTTC
NA | TRBJ1-1 | TRBV5-4 | NA | CASSLGRGGAFF | TGTGCCAGCAGCTTGGGGAGGGGAGGGGCTTTCTTT
NA | TRBJ2-7 | TRBV6-5 | NA | CASSLAAESSYEQYF | TGTGCCAGCAGTTTGGCGGCAGAGAGCTCCTACGAGCAGTACTTC
NA | TRBJ2-7 | TRBV18 | NA | CASSPPESGLSYEQYF | TGTGCCAGCTCACCACCGGAGTCAGGGCTGAGTTACGAGCAGTACTTC
TRBD1 | TRBJ1-3 | TRBV2 | NA | CASSPGTGPGNTIYF | TGTGCCAGCAGTCCCGGGACAGGGCCTGGAAACACCATATATTTT
TRBD1 | TRBJ1-1 | TRBV2 | NA | CASSGQGAGAFF | TGTGCCAGCAGCGGACAGGGGGCTGGAGCTTTCTTT
NA | TRBJ1-5 | TRBV6-5 | NA | CATAGRDNQPQHF | TGTGCCACAGCAGGGAGGGACAATCAGCCCCAGCATTTT
TRBD1 | TRBJ1-6 | TRBV27 | NA | CASSLTGTGISYNSPLHF | TGTGCCAGCAGTCTTACCGGGACAGGGATATCCTATAATTCACCCCTCCACTTT
NA | TRBJ1-3 | TRBV19 | NA | CASSANQLSGNTIYF | TGTGCCAGTAGTGCGAACCAACTCTCTGGAAACACCATATATTTT
TRBD2 | TRBJ2-1 | TRBV4-2 | NA | CASSQGGLAGRYEQFF | TGTGCCAGCAGCCAAGGGGGACTAGCGGGGAGGTATGAGCAGTTCTTC
TRBD2 | TRBJ2-7 | TRBV7-6 | NA | CASSTQRGPTYEQYF | TGTGCCAGCAGCACCCAGCGGGGTCCCACCTACGAGCAGTACTTC
NA | TRBJ1-3 | TRBV10-3 | NA | CAISETSNTGNTIYF | TGTGCCATCAGTGAGACCAGTAATACTGGAAACACCATATATTTT
TRBD1 | TRBJ1-2 | TRBV10-3 | NA | CAISNSKQNRDRPFENYGYTF | TGTGCCATCAGTAACTCGAAGCAGAACCGGGACAGGCCCTTTGAAAACTATGGCTACACCTTC
NA | TRBJ1-4 | TRBV7-8 | NA | CASTGLRPGKLFF | TGTGCCAGCACCGGACTCCGCCCCGGGAAACTGTTTTTT
TRBD1 | TRBJ1-5 | TRBV7-6 | few | CARRRQGDQPQHF | TGTGCCAGGCGAAGACAGGGGGATCAGCCCCAGCATTTT
NA | TRBJ2-7 | TRBV6-5 | NA | CASSRQGFYEQYF | TGTGCCAGCAGTCGCCAGGGATTCTACGAGCAGTACTTC
NA | TRBJ2-5 | TRBV29-1 | NA | CSVVELTGETQYF | TGCAGCGTTGTCGAACTCACGGGGGAGACCCAGTACTTC
TRBD2 | TRBJ2-3 | TRBV6-2/TRBV6-3 | once | CASSSRGVSTDTQYF | TGTGCCAGCAGTTCCCGGGGGGTTAGCACAGATACGCAGTATTTT
TRBD2 | TRBJ2-1 | TRBV7-9 | NA | CASSPGTSGGPSYNEQFF | TGTGCCAGCAGCCCCGGGACTAGCGGGGGACCTTCCTACAATGAGCAGTTCTTC
TRBD1 | TRBJ1-4 | TRBV19 | once | CASSIATGEFTSTNEKLFF | TGTGCCAGTAGTATCGCGACAGGGGAATTTACTTCAACTAATGAAAAACTGTTTTTT
NA | TRBJ1-4 | TRBV20-1 | NA | CSQQVNEKLFF | TGCAGTCAGCAGGTTAATGAAAAACTGTTTTTT
NA | TRBJ1-2 | TRBV12-3/TRBV12-4 | once | CASSFEGVKGYTF | TGTGCCAGCAGTTTTGAGGGGGTAAAGGGCTACACCTTC
NA | TRBJ2-1 | TRBV6-1 | once | CASSDGGNEQFF | TGTGCCAGCAGTGATGGGGGGAATGAGCAGTTCTTC
TRBD2 | TRBJ2-7 | TRBV5-1 | NA | CASSLLAGLAGGPSYEQYF | TGCGCCAGCAGCCTACTGGCGGGACTAGCGGGGGGGCCTTCGTACGAGCAGTACTTC
NA | TRBJ2-7 | TRBV7-2 | NA | CASSLVGDTYEQYF | TGTGCCAGCAGCTTAGTAGGAGATACCTACGAGCAGTACTTC
NA | TRBJ1-5 | TRBV2 | NA | CASSKDSQAGNQPQHF | TGTGCCAGCAGCAAGGACAGCCAGGCGGGCAATCAGCCCCAGCATTTT
NA | TRBJ1-5 | TRBV4-1 | NA | CASSQDRGVPQHF | TGCGCCAGCAGCCAAGATCGGGGGGTGCCCCAGCATTTT
NA | TRBJ2-7 | TRBV21-1 | NA | CASSKGRGPLAYEQYF | TGTGCCAGCAGCAAAGGGCGGGGGCCCCTCGCCTACGAGCAGTACTTC
TRBD1 | TRBJ2-1 | TRBV2 | NA | CASRLQGAAYNEQFF | TGTGCCAGCAGACTACAGGGGGCGGCCTACAATGAGCAGTTCTTC
TRBD1 | TRBJ1-4 | TRBV7-9 | NA | CASSPRTGGGEKLFF | TGTGCCAGCAGCCCTCGGACAGGGGGAGGTGAAAAACTGTTTTTT
TRBD1 | TRBJ1-2 | TRBV6-5 | NA | CASSYLTGAHNGYTF | TGTGCCAGCAGTTATTTGACAGGGGCCCATAACGGCTACACCTTC
NA | TRBJ1-5 | TRBV5-4 | NA | CASSFLDRPDQPQHF | TGTGCCAGCAGTTTCCTAGACAGACCCGATCAGCCCCAGCATTTT
TRBD2 | TRBJ2-1 | TRBV7-8 | NA | CASSRERGRYNEQFF | TGTGCCAGCAGCCGGGAGCGGGGGCGTTACAATGAGCAGTTCTTC